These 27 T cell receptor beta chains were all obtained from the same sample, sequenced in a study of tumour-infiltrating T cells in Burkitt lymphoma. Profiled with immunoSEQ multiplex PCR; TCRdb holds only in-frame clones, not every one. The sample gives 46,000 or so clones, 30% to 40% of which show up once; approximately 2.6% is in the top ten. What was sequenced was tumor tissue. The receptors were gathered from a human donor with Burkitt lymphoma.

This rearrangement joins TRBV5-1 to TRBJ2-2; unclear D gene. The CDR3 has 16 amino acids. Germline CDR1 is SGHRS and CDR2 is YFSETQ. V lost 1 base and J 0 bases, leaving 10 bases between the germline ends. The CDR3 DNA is TGCGCCAGCAGCTTGAGGTCAGGCACGAACACCGGGGAGCTGTTTTTT. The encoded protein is CASSLRSGTNTGELFF.

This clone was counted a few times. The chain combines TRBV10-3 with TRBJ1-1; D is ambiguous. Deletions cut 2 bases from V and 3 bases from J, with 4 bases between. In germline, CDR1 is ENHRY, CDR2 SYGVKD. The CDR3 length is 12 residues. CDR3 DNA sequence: TGTGCCATCAGTGAGCCACACACTGAAGCTTTCTTT. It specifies CAISEPHTEAFF.

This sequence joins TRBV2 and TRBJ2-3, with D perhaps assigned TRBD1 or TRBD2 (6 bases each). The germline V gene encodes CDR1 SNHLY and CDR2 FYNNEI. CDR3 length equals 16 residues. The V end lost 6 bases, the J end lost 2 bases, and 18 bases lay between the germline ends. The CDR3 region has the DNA TGTGCCAGCAGGGGCCCGGGGGCGGTGAACACAGATACGCAGTATTTT. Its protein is CASRGPGAVNTDTQYF.

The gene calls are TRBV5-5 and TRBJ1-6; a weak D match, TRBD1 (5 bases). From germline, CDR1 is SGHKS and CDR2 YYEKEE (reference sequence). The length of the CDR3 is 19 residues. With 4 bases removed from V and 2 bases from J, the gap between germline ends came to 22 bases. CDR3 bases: TGTGCCAGCAGCCCGGACGGACAAAAAGGTCTTGCCTATAATTCACCCCTCCACTTT. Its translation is CASSPDGQKGLAYNSPLHF.

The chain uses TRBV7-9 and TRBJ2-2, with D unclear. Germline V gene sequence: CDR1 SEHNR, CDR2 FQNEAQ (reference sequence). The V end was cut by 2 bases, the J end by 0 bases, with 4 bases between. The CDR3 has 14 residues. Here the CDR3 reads CASSLSSNTGELFF. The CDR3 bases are TGTGCCAGCAGCTTATCCTCGAACACCGGGGAGCTGTTTTTT.

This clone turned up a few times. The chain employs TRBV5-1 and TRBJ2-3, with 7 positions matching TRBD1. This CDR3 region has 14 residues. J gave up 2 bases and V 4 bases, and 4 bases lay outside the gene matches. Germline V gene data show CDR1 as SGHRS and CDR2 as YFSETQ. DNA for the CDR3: TGCGCCAGCAGCCTGGGACAGAACACAGATACGCAGTATTTT. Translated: CASSLGQNTDTQYF.

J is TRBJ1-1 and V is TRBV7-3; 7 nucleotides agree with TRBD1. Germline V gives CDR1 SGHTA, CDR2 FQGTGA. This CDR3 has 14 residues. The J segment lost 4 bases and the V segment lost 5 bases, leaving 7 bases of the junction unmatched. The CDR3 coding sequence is TGTGCCAGCAGCCCAGGAGGGGGCTCCACTGAAGCTTTCTTT. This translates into CASSPGGGSTEAFF.

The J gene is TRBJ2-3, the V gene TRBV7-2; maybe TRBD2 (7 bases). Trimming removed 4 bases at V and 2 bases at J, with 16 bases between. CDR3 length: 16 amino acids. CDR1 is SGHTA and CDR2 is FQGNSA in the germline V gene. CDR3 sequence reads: CASSSQVGGPTDTQYF. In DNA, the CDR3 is TGTGCCAGCAGCTCACAGGTGGGGGGGCCCACAGATACGCAGTATTTT.

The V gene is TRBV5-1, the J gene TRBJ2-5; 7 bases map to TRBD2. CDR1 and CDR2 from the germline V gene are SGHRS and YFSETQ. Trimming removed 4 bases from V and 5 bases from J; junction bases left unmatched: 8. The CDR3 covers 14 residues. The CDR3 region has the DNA TGCGCCAGCAGCCCGGGCGGGAGCGCGGAGACCCAGTACTTC. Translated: CASSPGGSAETQYF.

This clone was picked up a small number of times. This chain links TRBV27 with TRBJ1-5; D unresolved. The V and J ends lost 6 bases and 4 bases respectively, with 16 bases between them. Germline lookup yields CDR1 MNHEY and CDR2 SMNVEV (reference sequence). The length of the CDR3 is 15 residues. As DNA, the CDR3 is TGTGCCAGCAGAAAGGGATCCGTGGGGAATCAGCCCCAGCATTTT. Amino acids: CASRKGSVGNQPQHF.

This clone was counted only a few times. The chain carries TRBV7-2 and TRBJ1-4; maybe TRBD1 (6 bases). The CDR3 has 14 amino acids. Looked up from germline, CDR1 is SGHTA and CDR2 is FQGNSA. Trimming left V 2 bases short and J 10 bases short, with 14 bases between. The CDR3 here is CASSLTPEGGKLFF. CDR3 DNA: TGTGCCAGCAGCTTAACACCCGAGGGGGGAAAACTGTTTTTT.

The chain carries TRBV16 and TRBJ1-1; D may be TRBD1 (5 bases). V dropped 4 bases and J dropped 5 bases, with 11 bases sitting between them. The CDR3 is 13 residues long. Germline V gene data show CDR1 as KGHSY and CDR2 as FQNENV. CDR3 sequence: CASSPGEGTEAFF. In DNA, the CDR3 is TGTGCCAGCAGCCCCGGCGAGGGGACTGAAGCTTTCTTT.

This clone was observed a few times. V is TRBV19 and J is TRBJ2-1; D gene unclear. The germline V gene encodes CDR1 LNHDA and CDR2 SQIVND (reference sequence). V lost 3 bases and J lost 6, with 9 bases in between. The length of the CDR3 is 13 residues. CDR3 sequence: CASSIGLPNEQFF. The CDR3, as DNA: TGTGCCAGTAGTATCGGGCTACCCAATGAGCAGTTCTTC.

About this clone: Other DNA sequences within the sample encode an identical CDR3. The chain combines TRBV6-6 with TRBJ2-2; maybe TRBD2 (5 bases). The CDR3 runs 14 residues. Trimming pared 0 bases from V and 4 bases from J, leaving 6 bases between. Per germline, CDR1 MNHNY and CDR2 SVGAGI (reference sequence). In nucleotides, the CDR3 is TGTGCCAGCAGTTACTCGGCGGGCACCGGGGAGCTGTTTTTT. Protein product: CASSYSAGTGELFF.

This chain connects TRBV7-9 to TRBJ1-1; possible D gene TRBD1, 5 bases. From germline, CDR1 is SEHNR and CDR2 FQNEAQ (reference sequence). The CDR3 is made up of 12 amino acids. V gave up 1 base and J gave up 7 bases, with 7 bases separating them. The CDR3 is CASSLDGGEAFF. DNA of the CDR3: TGTGCCAGCAGCTTAGATGGGGGTGAAGCTTTCTTT.

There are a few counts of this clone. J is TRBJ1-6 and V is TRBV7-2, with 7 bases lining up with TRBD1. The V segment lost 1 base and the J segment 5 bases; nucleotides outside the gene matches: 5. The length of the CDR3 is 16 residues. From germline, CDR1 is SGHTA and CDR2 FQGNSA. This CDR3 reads CASSLEGAPHNSPLHF. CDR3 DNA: TGTGCCAGCAGCTTAGAGGGGGCGCCCCATAATTCACCCCTCCACTTT.

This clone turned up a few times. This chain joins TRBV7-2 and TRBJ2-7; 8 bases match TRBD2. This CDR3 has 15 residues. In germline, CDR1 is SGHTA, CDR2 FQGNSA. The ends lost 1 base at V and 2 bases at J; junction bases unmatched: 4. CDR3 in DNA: TGTGCCAGCAGCTTAGGCGGGGGGATAACCTACGAGCAGTACTTC. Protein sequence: CASSLGGGITYEQYF.

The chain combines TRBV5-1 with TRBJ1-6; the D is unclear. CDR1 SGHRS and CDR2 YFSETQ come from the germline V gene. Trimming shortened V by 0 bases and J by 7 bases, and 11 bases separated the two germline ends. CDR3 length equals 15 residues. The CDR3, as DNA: TGCGCCAGCAGCTTGGTGGCCGGGAGGAATTCACCCCTCCACTTT. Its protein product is CASSLVAGRNSPLHF.

The CDR3 spells CARSLLGGQGVSGANVLTF. CDR3 nucleotide sequence: TGTGCCAGAAGCTTATTAGGGGGACAGGGGGTCTCTGGGGCCAACGTCCTGACTTTC. The chain links TRBV7-5 to TRBJ2-6; TRBD1 is the table's D call, not checked against the DNA. TRBV7-5 is given as a pseudogene. This CDR3 has 19 residues.

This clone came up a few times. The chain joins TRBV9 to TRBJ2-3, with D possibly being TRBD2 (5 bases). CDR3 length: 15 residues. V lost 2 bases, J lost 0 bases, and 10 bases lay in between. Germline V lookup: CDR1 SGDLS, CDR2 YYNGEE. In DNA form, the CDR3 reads TGTGCCAGCAGCGTCAGCGGATCTAGCACAGATACGCAGTATTTT. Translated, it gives CASSVSGSSTDTQYF.

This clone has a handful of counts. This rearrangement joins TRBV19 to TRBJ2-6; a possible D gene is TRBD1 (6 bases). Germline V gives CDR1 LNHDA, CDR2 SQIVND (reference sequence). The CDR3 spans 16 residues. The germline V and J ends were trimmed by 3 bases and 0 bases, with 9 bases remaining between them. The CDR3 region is CASSINRASGANVLTF. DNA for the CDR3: TGTGCCAGTAGTATCAACAGGGCCTCTGGGGCCAACGTCCTGACTTTC.

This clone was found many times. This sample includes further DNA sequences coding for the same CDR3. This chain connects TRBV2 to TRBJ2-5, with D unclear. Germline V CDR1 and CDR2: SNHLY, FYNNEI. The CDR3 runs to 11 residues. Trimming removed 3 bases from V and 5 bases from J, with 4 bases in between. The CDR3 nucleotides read TGTGCCAGCAGTGAGTTGGAGACCCAGTACTTC. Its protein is CASSELETQYF.

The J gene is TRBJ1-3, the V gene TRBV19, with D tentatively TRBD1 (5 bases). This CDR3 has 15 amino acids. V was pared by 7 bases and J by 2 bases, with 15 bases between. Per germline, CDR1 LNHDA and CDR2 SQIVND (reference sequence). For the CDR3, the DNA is TGTGCCAGTATGAAATTAAGGGGCCCTGGAAACACCATATATTTT. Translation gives CASMKLRGPGNTIYF.

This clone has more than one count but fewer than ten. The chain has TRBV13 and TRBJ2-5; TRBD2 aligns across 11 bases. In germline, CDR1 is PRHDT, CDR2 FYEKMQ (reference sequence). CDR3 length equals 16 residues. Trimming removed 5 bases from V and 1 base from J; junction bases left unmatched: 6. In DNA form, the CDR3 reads TGTGCCAGCAGCCCCCTGGGACTAGCGGCCCAAGAGACCCAGTACTTC. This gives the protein CASSPLGLAAQETQYF. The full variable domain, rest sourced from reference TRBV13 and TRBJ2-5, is AAGVIQSPRHLIKEKRETATLKCYPIPRHDTVYWYQQGPGQDPQFLISFYEKMQSDKGSIPDRFSAQQFSDYHSELNMSSLELGDSALYFCASSPLGLAAQETQYFGPGTRLLVL.

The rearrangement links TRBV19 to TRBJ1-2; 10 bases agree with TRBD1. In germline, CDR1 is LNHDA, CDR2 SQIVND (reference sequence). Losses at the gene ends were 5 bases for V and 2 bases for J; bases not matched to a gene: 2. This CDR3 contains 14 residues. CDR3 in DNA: TGTGCCAGTAGTGCGGGACAGGGGAACTATGGCTACACCTTC. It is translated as CASSAGQGNYGYTF. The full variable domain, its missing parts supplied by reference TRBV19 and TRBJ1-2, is DGGITQSPKYLFRKEGQNVTLSCEQNLNHDAMYWYRQDPGQGLRLIYYSQIVNDFQKGDIAEGYSVSREKKESFPLTVTSAQKNPTAFYLCASSAGQGNYGYTFGSGTRLTVV.

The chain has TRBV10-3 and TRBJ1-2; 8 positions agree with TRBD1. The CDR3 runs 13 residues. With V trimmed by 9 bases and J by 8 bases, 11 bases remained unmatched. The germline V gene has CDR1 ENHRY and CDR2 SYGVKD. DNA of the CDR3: TGTGCCATTTCCGGGACAGGAGAGGAGGGCTACACCTTC. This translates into CAISGTGEEGYTF.

The CDR3 nucleotides read TGTGCCAGCAGTGCCCGGGACGGATCTAACTATGGCTACACCTTC. This gives the protein CASSARDGSNYGYTF. This chain links TRBV27 with TRBJ1-2, with a tentative D call TRBD1 (5 bases). The CDR3 loop spans 15 amino acids. The germline V and J ends were trimmed by 5 bases and 0 bases, with 13 bases remaining between them. Germline lookup yields CDR1 MNHEY and CDR2 SMNVEV (reference sequence).